Given below is one T cell receptor (beta chain) in context. These data are taken from a study of cytomegalovirus exposure and HLA in healthy donors. The germline CDR1 and CDR2 sequences are SGHDT and YYEEEE. V was cut by 5 bases and J by 1 base, with 8 bases left in between. This CDR3 is 13 amino acids long. The PCR ran on 60 Vbeta and 13 Jbeta primers. Here immunoSEQ multiplex PCR was the method, and the copy in TCRdb shows in-frame clones only, minus some. Among 150,000 to 200,000 clones, about 86% were seen once, and the ten largest hold around 2%. The donors were healthy bone marrow donors. V is TRBV5-6 and J is TRBJ2-3; D is undetermined. Sequenced input: PBMCs. This receptor was obtained from a woman between 18 and 30 years old in good health and CMV-seropositive. CDR3 region: CASSPVGTDTQYF. The DNA for the CDR3 is TGTGCCAGCAGTCCTGTCGGCACAGATACGCAGTATTTT.